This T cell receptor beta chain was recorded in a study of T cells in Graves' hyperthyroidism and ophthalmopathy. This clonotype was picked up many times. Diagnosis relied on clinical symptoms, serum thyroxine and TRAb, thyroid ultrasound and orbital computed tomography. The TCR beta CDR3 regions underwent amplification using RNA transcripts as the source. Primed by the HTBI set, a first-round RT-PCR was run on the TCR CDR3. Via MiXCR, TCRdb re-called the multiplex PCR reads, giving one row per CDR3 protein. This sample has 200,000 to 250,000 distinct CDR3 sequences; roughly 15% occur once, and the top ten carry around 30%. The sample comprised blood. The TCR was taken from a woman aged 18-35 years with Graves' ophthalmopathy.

Here the CDR3 reads CAISAGLAGEYEQYF. CDR3 sequence (DNA): TGTGCCATCAGCGCAGGACTAGCGGGGGAGTACGAGCAGTACTTC. This chain joins TRBV10-3 and TRBJ2-7; TRBD2 matches at 13 bases. CDR3 length: 15 residues. Germline assignment: CDR1 ENHRY and CDR2 SYGVKD. After removal of 6 bases from V and 4 bases from J, the junction contained 6 bases not matched to a gene.